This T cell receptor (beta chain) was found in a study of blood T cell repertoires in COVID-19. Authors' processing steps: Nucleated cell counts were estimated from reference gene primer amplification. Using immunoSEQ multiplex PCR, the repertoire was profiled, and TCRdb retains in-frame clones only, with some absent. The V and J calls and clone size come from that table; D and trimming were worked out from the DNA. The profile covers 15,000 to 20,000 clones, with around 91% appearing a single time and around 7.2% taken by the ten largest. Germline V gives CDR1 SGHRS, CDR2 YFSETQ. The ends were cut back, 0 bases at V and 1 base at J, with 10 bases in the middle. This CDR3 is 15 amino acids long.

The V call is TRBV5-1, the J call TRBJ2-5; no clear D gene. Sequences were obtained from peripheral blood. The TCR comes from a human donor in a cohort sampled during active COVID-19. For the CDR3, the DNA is TGCGCCAGCAGCTTGGACCTCCCAGTCCAAGAGACCCAGTACTTC. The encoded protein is CASSLDLPVQETQYF.